A selection of T cell receptor beta chains follows, all from one sample in a study of cytomegalovirus exposure and HLA in healthy donors. Generated by immunoSEQ multiplex PCR, the TCRdb table keeps only in-frame clones and is missing some. The data show about 160,000 clones, 65% to 85% seen once. The sample taken for sequencing was PBMCs. The source of these receptors is a woman in her 30s in good health and CMV-seropositive. CDR3s include the opening cysteine and the closing phenylalanine or tryptophan. A D gene is named only where the DNA matches it firmly. Expanded clones get a size class; other rows say once, few or many, or leave the size out.

D,J,length,size,V,CDR3,DNA
TRBD1,TRBJ1-1,13,-,TRBV5-1,CASSWQGAQEAFF,TGCGCCAGCAGCTGGCAGGGGGCGCAGGAAGCTTTCTTT
-,TRBJ1-2,15,few,TRBV4-1,CASSQGGRSDYGYTF,TGCGCCAGCAGCCAAGGAGGAAGGTCCGACTATGGCTACACCTTC
TRBD2,TRBJ2-5,17,-,TRBV9,CASSVGPSGGGGETQYF,TGTGCCAGCAGCGTAGGGCCTAGCGGCGGTGGAGGGGAGACCCAGTACTTC
TRBD2,TRBJ2-1,16,-,TRBV10-3,CAIGGTSGGNYNEQFF,TGTGCCATCGGGGGGACTAGCGGGGGGAACTACAATGAGCAGTTCTTC
-,TRBJ2-7,11,-,TRBV2,CASREVLGLFF,TGTGCCAGCAGGGAAGTTCTTGGACTGTTCTTC
TRBD1,TRBJ2-1,16,-,TRBV5-6,CASSGPRGRGVNEQFF,TGTGCCAGCAGCGGGCCCAGGGGGCGCGGGGTCAATGAGCAGTTCTTC
TRBD1,TRBJ2-7,16,-,TRBV5-1,CASSLGAQGAGYEQYF,TGCGCCAGCAGCTTGGGAGCCCAGGGGGCCGGCTACGAGCAGTACTTC
TRBD2,TRBJ2-5,18,-,TRBV5-4,CASSLVSWVPSGGETQYF,TGTGCCAGCAGCTTGGTGAGCTGGGTCCCTAGCGGGGGAGAGACCCAGTACTTC
-,TRBJ1-2,14,-,TRBV10-3,CAISELGINYGYTF,TGTGCCATCAGTGAGTTGGGCATCAACTATGGCTACACCTTC
-,TRBJ2-7,13,-,TRBV2,CATQQTSSYEQYF,TGTGCCACCCAGCAGACTAGCTCCTACGAGCAGTACTTC
TRBD1,TRBJ1-5,16,-,TRBV7-9,CASSSGQFFANQPQHF,TGTGCCAGCAGCTCGGGACAGTTCTTTGCCAATCAGCCCCAGCATTTT
TRBD1,TRBJ1-2,15,-,TRBV7-9,CASSPLRGQGGGYTF,TGTGCCAGCAGCCCACTCCGGGGACAGGGGGGCGGCTACACCTTC
-,TRBJ2-4,14,-,TRBV27,CASSPDRSKNIQYF,TGTGCCAGCAGTCCCGACAGGTCAAAAAACATTCAGTACTTC
-,TRBJ1-1,12,few,TRBV10-3,CAISTRGGEAFF,TGTGCCATCAGCACTAGGGGAGGAGAAGCTTTCTTT
-,TRBJ2-1,15,-,TRBV29-1,CSVERRLGSYNEQFF,TGCAGCGTGGAAAGGAGGTTGGGCTCCTACAATGAGCAGTTCTTC
-,TRBJ2-7,15,-,TRBV6-1,CASSETGTGTYEQYF,TGTGCCAGCAGTGAAACCGGGACTGGGACCTACGAGCAGTACTTC
TRBD1,TRBJ2-1,14,-,TRBV23-1,CASSTGVPYNEQFF,TGCGCCAGCAGTACAGGGGTACCCTACAATGAGCAGTTCTTC
TRBD1,TRBJ1-4,17,-,TRBV7-9,CASSLRDSDATNEKLFF,TGTGCCAGCAGCCTCCGGGACAGCGACGCAACTAATGAAAAACTGTTTTTT
TRBD1,TRBJ1-2,15,-,TRBV15,CATSTDRGARYGYTF,TGTGCCACCAGCACCGACAGGGGAGCGCGCTATGGCTACACCTTC
TRBD1,TRBJ2-2,15,-,TRBV6-1,CASNPTGVGYGELFF,TGTGCCAGCAATCCGACAGGGGTAGGATACGGGGAGCTGTTTTTT
TRBD1,TRBJ2-7,14,-,TRBV10-3,CAISERDSSYEQYF,TGTGCCATCAGTGAGAGGGACAGCAGCTACGAGCAGTACTTC
-,TRBJ2-3,15,few,TRBV4-2,CASSQVQGPTDTQYF,TGTGCCAGCAGCCAAGTTCAGGGCCCCACAGATACGCAGTATTTT
TRBD2,TRBJ2-3,14,-,TRBV6-1,CASNSGVSTDTQYF,TGTGCCAGCAACAGCGGGGTTAGCACAGATACGCAGTATTTT
TRBD2,TRBJ2-2,19,-,TRBV5-1,CASSLGGLAGGPLAGELFF,TGCGCCAGCAGCTTGGGGGGACTAGCGGGGGGGCCATTAGCCGGGGAGCTGTTTTTT
TRBD1,TRBJ1-1,14,-,TRBV7-9,CASSPGQTNTEAFF,TGTGCCAGCAGCCCGGGACAGACGAACACTGAAGCTTTCTTT
-,TRBJ1-5,17,few,TRBV6-4,CASSDAWAAHSNQPQHF,TGTGCCAGCAGTGACGCGTGGGCAGCCCATAGCAATCAGCCCCAGCATTTT
TRBD1,TRBJ1-2,15,-,TRBV7-2,CASSSTGVIDYGYTF,TGTGCCAGCAGCTCTACAGGGGTGATAGACTATGGCTACACCTTC
TRBD1,TRBJ1-5,17,few,TRBV28,CASSIAGTGYSNQPQHF,TGTGCCAGTTCGATAGCCGGGACAGGGTATAGCAATCAGCCCCAGCATTTT
TRBD1,TRBJ1-1,17,-,TRBV18,CASSPQAGGRTMREAFF,TGTGCCAGCTCACCACAGGCAGGGGGCCGGACCATGCGTGAAGCTTTCTTT